The entry that follows covers one TCR beta chain sequence. Its antigen remains unidentified. This specimen comes from a study of somatic mutations in cytotoxic T cells in rheumatoid arthritis. Study-wide context: It was right after diagnosis, before any treatment, that patient blood (nearly 31 ml EDTA) was drawn. Overall study findings and caveats: For patients with rheumatoid arthritis, CD8+ clonality went up with age, while healthy controls showed no such change. In about an eighth of the roughly 60 patients, the largest CD8+ clone exceeded 20% of CD8+ cells.

The CDR3 extends over 16 amino acids. V was shortened by 3 bases and J by 1 base, with 13 bases between the two germline ends. Germline values: CDR1 MDHEN, CDR2 SYDVKM. Data came from immunoSEQ multiplex PCR; TCRdb stores just in-frame clones and leaves some out. The sample has more than 11,000 clones, around 72% seen once. Using positive magnetic bead selection on an AutoMACS, CD4+ and CD8+ cells were isolated, after which their purity was checked by flow cytometry. This chain joins TRBV28 and TRBJ2-1; no clear D gene. The specimen was CD8+ T cells sorted from blood. The sequence derives from an adult with rheumatoid arthritis. The CDR3 loop reads CASSFVSPSSYNEQFF. CDR3 nucleotide sequence: TGTGCCAGCAGTTTTGTGTCACCCTCGTCCTACAATGAGCAGTTCTTC.